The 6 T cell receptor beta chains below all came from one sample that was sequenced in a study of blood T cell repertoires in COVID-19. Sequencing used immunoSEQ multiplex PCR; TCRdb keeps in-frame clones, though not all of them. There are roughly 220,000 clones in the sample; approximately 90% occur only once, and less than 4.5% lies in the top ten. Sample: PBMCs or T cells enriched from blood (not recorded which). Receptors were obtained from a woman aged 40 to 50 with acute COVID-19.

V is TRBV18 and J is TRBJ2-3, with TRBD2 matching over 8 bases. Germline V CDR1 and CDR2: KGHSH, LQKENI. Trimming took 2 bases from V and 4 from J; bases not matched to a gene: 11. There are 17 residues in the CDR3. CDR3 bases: TGTGCCAGCTCACCATCCCAGCGGGGGATAGGGGCAGATACGCAGTATTTT. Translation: CASSPSQRGIGADTQYF. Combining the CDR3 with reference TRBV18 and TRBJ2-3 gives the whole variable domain NAGVMQNPRHLVRRRGQEARLRCSPMKGHSHVYWYRQLPEEGLKFMVYLQKENIIDESGMPKERFSAEFPKEGPSILRIQQVVRGDSAAYFCASSPSQRGIGADTQYFGPGTRLTVL.

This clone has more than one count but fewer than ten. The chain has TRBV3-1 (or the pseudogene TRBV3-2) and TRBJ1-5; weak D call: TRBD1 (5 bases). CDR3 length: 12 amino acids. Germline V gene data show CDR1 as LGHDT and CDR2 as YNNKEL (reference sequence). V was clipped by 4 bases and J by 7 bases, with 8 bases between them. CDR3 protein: CASSRGEQPQHF. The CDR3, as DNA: TGTGCCAGCAGCCGGGGGGAGCAGCCCCAGCATTTT.

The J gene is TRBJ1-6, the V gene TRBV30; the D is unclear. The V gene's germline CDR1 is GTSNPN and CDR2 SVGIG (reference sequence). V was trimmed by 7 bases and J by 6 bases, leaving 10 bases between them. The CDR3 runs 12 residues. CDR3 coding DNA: TGTGCCTCTCGGAGCTTTAATTCACCCCTCCACTTT. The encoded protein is CASRSFNSPLHF.

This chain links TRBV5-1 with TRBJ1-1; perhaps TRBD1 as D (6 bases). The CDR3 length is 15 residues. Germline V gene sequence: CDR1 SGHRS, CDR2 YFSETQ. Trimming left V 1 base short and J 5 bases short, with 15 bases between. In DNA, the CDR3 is TGCGCCAGCAGCTTGCGGGGGGCTGTGGCGACTGAAGCTTTCTTT. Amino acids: CASSLRGAVATEAFF.

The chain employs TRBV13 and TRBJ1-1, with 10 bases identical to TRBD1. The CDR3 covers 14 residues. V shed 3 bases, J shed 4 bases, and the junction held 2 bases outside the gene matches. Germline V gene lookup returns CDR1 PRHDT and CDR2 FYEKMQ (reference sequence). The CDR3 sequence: CASSFGTGVTEAFF. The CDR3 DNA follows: TGTGCCAGCAGCTTCGGGACAGGGGTCACTGAAGCTTTCTTT.

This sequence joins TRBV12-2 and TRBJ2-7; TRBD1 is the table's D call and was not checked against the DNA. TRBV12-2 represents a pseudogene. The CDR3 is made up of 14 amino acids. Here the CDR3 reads CASRSPQGTYEQYF. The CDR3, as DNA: TGTGCAAGTCGCTCCCCACAGGGTACCTACGAGCAGTACTTC.